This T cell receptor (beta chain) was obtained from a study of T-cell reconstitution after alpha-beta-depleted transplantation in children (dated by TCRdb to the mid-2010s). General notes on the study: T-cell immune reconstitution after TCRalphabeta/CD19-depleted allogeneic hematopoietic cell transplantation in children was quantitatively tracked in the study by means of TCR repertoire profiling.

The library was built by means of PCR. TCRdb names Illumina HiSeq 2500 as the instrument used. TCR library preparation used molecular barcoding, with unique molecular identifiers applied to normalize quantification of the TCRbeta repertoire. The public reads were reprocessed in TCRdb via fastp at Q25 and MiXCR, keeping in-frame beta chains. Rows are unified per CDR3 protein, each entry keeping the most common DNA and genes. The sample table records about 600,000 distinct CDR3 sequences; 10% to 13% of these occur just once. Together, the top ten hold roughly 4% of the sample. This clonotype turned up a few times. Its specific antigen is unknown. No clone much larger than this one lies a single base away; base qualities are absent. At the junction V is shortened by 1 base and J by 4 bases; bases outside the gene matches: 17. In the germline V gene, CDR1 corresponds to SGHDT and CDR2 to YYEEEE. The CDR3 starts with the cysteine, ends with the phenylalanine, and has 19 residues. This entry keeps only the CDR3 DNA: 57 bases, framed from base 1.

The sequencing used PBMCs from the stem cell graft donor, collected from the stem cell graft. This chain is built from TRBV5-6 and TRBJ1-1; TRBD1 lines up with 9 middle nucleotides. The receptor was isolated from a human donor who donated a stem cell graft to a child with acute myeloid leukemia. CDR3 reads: CASSLTFRTGTGWGTEAFF. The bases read TGTGCCAGCAGCTTGACTTTTCGAACCGGGACAGGGTGGGGCACTGAAGCTTTCTTT.